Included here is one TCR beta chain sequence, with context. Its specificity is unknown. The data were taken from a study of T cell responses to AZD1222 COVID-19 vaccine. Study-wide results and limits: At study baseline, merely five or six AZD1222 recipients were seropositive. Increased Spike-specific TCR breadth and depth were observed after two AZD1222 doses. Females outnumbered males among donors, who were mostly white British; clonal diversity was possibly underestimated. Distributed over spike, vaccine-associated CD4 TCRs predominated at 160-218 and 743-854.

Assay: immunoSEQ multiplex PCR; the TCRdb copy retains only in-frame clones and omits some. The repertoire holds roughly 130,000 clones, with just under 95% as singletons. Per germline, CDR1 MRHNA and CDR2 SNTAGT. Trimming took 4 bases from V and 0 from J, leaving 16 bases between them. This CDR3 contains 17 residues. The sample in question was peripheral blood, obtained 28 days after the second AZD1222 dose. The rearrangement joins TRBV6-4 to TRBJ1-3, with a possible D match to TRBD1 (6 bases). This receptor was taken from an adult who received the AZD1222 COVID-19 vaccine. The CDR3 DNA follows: TGTGCCAGCAGTGTAGATGGGACAACCGGCTCTGGAAACACCATATATTTT. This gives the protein CASSVDGTTGSGNTIYF.